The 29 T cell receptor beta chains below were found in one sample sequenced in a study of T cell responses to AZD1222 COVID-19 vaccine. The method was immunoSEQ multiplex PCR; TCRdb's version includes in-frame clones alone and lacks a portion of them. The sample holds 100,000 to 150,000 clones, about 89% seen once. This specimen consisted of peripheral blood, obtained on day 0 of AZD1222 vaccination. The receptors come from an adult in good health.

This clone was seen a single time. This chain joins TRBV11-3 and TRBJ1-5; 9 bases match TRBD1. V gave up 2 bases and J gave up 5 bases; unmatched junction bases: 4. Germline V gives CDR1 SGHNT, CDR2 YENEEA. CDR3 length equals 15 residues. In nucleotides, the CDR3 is TGTGCCAGCAGCTTACACAGGGGGCAGGATCAGCCCCAGCATTTT. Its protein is CASSLHRGQDQPQHF.

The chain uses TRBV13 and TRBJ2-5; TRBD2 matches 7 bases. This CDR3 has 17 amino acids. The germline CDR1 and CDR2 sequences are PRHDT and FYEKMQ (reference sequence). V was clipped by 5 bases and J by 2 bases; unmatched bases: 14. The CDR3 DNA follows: TGTGCCAGCAGCCGAGGGGATTGGCGGGAGAATCAAGAGACCCAGTACTTC. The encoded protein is CASSRGDWRENQETQYF.

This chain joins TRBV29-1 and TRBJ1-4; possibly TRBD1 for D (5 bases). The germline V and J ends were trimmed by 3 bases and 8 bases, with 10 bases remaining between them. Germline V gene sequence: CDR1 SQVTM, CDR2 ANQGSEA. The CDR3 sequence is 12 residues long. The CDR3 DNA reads TGCAGCGTTGAGAGGGGTTCGGAAAAACTGTTTTTT. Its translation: CSVERGSEKLFF.

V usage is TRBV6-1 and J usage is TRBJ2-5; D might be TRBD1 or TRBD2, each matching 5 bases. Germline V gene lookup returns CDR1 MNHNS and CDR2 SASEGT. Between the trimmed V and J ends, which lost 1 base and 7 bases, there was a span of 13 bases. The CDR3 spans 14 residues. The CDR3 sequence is CASSEGWGTPTQYF. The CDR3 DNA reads TGTGCCAGCAGTGAAGGATGGGGGACGCCGACCCAGTACTTC.

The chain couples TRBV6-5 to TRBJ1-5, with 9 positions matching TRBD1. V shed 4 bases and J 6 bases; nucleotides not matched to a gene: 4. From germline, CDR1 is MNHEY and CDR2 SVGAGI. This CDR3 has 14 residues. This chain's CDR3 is CASSLDRGTQPQHF. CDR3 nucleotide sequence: TGTGCCAGCAGTTTGGACAGGGGAACTCAGCCCCAGCATTTT.

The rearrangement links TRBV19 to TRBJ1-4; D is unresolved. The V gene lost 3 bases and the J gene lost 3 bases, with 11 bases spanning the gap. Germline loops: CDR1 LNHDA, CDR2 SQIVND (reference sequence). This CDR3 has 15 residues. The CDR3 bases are TGTGCCAGTAGTATTGGAGGAGGGTCTAATGAAAAACTGTTTTTT. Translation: CASSIGGGSNEKLFF.

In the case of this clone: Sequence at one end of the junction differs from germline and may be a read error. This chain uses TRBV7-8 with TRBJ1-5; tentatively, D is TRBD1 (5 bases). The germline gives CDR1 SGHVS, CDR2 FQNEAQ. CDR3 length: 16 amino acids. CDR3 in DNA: TGTGCCAGCCGCTTTGGTAGGGGCCGGAGCAATCAGCCCCAGCATTTT. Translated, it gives CASRFGRGRSNQPQHF. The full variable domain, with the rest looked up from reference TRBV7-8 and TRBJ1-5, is GAGVSQSPRYKVAKRGQDVALRCDPISGHVSLFWYQQALGQGPEFLTYFQNEAQLDKSGLPSDRFFAERPEGSVSTLKIQRTQQEDSAVYLCASRFGRGRSNQPQHFGDGTRLSIL.

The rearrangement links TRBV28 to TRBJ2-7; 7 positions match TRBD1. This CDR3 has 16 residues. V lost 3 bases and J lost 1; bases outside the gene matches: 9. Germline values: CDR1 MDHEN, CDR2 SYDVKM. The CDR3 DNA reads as TGTGCCAGCAGTTTCAATTACCCAGGGGGTTCCTACGAGCAGTACTTC. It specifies CASSFNYPGGSYEQYF. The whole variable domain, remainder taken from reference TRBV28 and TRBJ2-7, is DVKVTQSSRYLVKRTGEKVFLECVQDMDHENMFWYRQDPGLGLRLIYFSYDVKMKEKGDIPEGYSVSREKKERFSLILESASTNQTSMYLCASSFNYPGGSYEQYFGPGTRLTVT.

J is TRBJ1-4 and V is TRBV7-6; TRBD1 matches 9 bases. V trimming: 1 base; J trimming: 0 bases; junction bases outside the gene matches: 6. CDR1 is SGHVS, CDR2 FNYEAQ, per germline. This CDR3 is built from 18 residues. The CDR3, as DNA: TGTGCCAGCAGCTTAGTCGGGGGACAGGGTCCAACTAATGAAAAACTGTTTTTT. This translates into CASSLVGGQGPTNEKLFF.

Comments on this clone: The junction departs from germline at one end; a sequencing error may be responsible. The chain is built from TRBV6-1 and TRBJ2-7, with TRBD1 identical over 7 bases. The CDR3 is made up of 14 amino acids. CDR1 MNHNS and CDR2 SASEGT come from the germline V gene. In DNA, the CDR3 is TGTGCCAGCAGTGAACAAGATTCCGAGTGGGACAGAGTCTTC. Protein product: CASSEQDSEWDRVF.

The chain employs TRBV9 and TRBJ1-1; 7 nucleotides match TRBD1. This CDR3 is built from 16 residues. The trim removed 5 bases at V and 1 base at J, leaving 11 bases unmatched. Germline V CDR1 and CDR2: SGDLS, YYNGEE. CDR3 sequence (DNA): TGTGCCAGCAGGGAAGGACAGGAGACGACGAACACTGAAGCTTTCTTT. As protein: CASREGQETTNTEAFF.

Written as DNA, the CDR3 is TGCGCCAGCAGCTTGCTAGGGGGGGATTCCTACGAGCAGTACTTC. It translates to CASSLLGGDSYEQYF. This chain joins TRBV5-1 and TRBJ2-7; D is possibly TRBD2 (7 bases). Germline assignment: CDR1 SGHRS and CDR2 YFSETQ. The V end was cut by 1 base, the J end by 1 base, with 12 bases between. The CDR3 sequence is 15 residues long.

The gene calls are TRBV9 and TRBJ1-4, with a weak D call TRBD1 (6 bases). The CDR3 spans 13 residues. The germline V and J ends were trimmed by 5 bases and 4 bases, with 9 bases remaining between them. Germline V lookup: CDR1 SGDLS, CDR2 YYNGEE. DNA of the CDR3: TGTGCCAGCAGTCGACAGGTTAATGAAAAACTGTTTTTT. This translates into CASSRQVNEKLFF. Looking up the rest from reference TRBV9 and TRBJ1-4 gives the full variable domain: DSGVTQTPKHLITATGQRVTLRCSPRSGDLSVYWYQQSLDQGLQFLIQYYNGEERAKGNILERFSAQQFPDLHSELNLSSLELGDSALYFCASSRQVNEKLFFGSGTQLSVL.

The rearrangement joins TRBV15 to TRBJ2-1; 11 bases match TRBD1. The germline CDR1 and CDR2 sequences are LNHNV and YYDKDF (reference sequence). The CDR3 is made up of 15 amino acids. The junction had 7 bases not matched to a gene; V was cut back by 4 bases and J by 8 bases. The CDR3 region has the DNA TGTGCCACCAGCAACATAGGACAGGGGGCACATGAGCAGTTCTTC. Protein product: CATSNIGQGAHEQFF.

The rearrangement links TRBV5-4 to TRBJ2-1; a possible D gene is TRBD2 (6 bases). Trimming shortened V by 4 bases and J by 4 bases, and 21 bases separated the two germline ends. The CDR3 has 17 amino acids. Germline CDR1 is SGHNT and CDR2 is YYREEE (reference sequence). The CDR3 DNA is TGTGCCAGCAGCATCGAACTGGGGACTCGGGGGTACAATGAGCAGTTCTTC. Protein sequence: CASSIELGTRGYNEQFF.

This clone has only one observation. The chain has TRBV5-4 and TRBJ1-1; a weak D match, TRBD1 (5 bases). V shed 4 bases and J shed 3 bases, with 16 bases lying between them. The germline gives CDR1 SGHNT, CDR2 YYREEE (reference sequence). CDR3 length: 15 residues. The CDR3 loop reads CASSARLVGHTEAFF. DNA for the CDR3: TGTGCCAGCAGCGCGAGGTTGGTGGGACACACTGAAGCTTTCTTT.

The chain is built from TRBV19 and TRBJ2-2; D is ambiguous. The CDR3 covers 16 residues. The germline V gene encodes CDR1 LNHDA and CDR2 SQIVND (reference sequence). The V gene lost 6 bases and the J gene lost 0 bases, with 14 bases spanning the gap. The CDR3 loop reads CASSLVSAPNTGELFF. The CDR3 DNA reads TGTGCCAGTAGCCTAGTTTCAGCACCGAACACCGGGGAGCTGTTTTTT.

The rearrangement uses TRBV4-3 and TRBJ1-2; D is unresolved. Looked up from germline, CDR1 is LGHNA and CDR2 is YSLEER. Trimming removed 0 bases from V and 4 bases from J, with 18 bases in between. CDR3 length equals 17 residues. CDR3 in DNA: TGCGCCAGCAGCCAAGACGAAGAGGAGAGGTTCGGCTATGGCTACACCTTC. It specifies CASSQDEEERFGYGYTF.

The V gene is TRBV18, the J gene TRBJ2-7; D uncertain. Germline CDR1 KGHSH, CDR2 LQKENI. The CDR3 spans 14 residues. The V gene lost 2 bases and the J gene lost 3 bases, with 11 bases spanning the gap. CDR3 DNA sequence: TGTGCCAGCTCACCAAAAAACATGAACTACGAGCAGTACTTC. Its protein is CASSPKNMNYEQYF.

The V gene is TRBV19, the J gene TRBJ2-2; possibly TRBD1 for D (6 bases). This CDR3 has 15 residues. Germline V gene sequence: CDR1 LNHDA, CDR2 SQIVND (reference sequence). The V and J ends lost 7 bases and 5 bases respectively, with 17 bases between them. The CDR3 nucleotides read TGTGCCAGTACCGCCGCAGGGGCGCGAACCGGGGAGCTGTTTTTT. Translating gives CASTAAGARTGELFF.

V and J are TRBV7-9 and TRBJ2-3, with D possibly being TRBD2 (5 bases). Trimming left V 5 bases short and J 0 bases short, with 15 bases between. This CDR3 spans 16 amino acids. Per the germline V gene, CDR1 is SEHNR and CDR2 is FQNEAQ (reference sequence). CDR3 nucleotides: TGTGCCAGCAGCATTCTGGACTTTTCTAGCACAGATACGCAGTATTTT. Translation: CASSILDFSSTDTQYF.

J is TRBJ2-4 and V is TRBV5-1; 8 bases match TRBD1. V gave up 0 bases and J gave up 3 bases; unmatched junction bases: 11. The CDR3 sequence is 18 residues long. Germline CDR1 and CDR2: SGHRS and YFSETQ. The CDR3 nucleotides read TGCGCCAGCAGCTTGGGCGCCACCGGACAGGGCCTCAAAAACATTCAGTACTTC. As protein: CASSLGATGQGLKNIQYF.

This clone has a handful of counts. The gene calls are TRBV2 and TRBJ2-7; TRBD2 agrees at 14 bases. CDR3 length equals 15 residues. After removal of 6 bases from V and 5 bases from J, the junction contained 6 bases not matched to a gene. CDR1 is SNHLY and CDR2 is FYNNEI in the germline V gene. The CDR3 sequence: CASRGTSGSSDEQYF. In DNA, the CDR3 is TGTGCCAGCAGGGGGACTAGCGGGAGTAGCGACGAGCAGTACTTC.

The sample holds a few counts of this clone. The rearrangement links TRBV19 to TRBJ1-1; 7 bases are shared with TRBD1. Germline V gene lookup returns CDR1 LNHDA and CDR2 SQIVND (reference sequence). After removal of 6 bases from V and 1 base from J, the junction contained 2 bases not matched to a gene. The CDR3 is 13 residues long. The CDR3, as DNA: TGTGCCAGTAGCGGGACAGCGAACACTGAAGCTTTCTTT. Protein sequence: CASSGTANTEAFF.

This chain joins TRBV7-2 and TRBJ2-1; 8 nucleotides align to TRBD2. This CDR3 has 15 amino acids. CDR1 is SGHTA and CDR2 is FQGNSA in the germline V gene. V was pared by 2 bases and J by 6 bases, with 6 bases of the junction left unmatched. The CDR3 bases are TGTGCCAGCAGCTTACGGAGCGGGAGTGCCAATGAGCAGTTCTTC. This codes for CASSLRSGSANEQFF.

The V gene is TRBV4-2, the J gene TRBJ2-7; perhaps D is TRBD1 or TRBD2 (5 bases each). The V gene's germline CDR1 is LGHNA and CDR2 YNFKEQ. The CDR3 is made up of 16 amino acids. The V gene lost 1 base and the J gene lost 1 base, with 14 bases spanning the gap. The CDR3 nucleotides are TGTGCCAGCAGCCAAGTTGGGGTAGAGGGGTCCTACGAGCAGTACTTC. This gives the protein CASSQVGVEGSYEQYF.

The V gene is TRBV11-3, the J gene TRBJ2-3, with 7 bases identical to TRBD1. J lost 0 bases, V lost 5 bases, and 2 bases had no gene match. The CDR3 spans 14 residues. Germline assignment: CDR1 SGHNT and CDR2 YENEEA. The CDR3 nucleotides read TGTGCCAGCAGCGGGACAGCAAGCACAGATACGCAGTATTTT. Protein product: CASSGTASTDTQYF.

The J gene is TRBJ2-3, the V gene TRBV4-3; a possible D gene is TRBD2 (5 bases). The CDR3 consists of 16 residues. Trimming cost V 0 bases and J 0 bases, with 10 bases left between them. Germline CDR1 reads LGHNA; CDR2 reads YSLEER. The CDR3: CASSQEMDSSTDTQYF. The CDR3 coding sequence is TGCGCCAGCAGCCAAGAAATGGACTCTAGCACAGATACGCAGTATTTT.

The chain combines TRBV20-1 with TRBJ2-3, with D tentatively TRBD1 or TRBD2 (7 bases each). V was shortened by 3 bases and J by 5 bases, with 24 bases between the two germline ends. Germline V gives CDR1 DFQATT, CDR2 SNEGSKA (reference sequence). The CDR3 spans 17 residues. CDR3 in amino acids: CSASPSGGGQFVDTQYF. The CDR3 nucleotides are TGCAGTGCTAGTCCCTCAGGGGGGGGGCAGTTCGTAGATACGCAGTATTTT.